This TCR beta chain was captured by sequencing in a study of T-cell reconstitution after alpha-beta-depleted transplantation in children. Construction of the TCRbeta library involved unique molecular identifiers. TCRdb itself ran the PCR reads through MiXCR, one entry per CDR3 protein. The sample lists about 870,000 distinct CDR3 sequences, less than 20% occurring once. General study points: It was surviving recipient T cells and thymic progenitors that gave some patients high TCRbeta diversity at day 60. Expanded clones from the graft, numbering several hundred, reportedly supplied alpha-beta T cells about two months after transplant. One year after transplant, T-cell counts and diversity came mostly from newly produced T cells.

This CDR3 comprises 16 residues. V shed 6 bases and J shed 7 bases, with 23 bases lying between them. The germline gives CDR1 SGHRS, CDR2 YFSETQ. For this clonotype: Antigen specificity is unknown.

V is TRBV5-1 and J is TRBJ2-1; D perhaps matches TRBD2 (6 bases). The origin of this receptor is a male patient younger than 18 who had a stem cell transplant for acute lymphoblastic leukemia, so the T cells may come from the graft donor. The material sequenced was PBMCs, mostly from graft donor cells, taken 360 days after TCRalphabeta/CD19-depleted stem cell transplant. The CDR3 sequence: CASTDTAGGVWNEQFF. Written as DNA, the CDR3 is TGCGCCAGCACCGACACAGCGGGCGGGGTATGGAATGAGCAGTTCTTC.